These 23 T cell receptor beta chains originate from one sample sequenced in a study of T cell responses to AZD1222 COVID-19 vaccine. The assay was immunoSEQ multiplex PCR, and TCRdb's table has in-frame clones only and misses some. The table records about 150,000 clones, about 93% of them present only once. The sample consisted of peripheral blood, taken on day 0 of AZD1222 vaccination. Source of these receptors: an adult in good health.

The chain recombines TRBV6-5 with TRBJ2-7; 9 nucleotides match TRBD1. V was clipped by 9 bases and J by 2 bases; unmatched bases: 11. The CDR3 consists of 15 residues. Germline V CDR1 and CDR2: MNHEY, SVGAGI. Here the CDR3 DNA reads TGTGCCAGTATTAAGCGGGACAGGGCGACCTACGAGCAGTACTTC. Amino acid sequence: CASIKRDRATYEQYF.

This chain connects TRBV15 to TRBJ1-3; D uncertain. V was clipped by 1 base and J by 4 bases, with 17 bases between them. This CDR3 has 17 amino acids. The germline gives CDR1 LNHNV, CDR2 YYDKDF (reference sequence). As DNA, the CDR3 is TGTGCCACCAGCAGAGTGGGAGTAGTAGGCCCCGGAAACACCATATATTTT. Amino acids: CATSRVGVVGPGNTIYF.

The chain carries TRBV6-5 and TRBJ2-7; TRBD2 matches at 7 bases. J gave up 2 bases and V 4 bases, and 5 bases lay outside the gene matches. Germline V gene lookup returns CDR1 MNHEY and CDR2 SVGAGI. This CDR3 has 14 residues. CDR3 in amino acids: CASSSLGLAYEQYF. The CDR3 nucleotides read TGTGCCAGCAGTTCCCTCGGACTAGCCTACGAGCAGTACTTC.

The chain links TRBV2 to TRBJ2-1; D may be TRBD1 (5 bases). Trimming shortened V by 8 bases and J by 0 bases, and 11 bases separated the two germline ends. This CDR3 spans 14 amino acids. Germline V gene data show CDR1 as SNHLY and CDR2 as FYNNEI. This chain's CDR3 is CASRQLPSYNEQFF. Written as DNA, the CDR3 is TGTGCCAGCCGACAGTTACCCTCCTACAATGAGCAGTTCTTC.

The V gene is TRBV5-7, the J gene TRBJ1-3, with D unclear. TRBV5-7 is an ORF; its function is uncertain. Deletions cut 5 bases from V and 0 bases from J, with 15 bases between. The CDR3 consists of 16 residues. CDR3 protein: CASRSLPTPSGNTIYF. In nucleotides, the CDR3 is TGTGCCAGCAGGTCCCTCCCCACCCCCTCTGGAAACACCATATATTTT.

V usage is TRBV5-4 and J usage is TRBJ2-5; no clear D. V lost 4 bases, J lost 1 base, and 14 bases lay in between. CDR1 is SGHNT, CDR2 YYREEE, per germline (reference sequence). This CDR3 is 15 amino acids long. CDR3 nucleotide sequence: TGTGCCAGCAGCCAAGACCCGAACCCCCAAGAGACCCAGTACTTC. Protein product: CASSQDPNPQETQYF. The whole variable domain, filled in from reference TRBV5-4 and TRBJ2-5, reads ETGVTQSPTHLIKTRGQQVTLRCSSQSGHNTVSWYQQALGQGPQFIFQYYREEENGRGNFPPRFSGLQFPNYSSELNVNALELDDSALYLCASSQDPNPQETQYFGPGTRLLVL.

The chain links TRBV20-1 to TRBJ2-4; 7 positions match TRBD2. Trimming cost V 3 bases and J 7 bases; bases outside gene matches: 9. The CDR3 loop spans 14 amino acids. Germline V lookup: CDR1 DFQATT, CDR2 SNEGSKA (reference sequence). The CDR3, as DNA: TGCAGTGCTAGTTTATCGGGAGCGGGGAACATTCAGTACTTC. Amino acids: CSASLSGAGNIQYF.

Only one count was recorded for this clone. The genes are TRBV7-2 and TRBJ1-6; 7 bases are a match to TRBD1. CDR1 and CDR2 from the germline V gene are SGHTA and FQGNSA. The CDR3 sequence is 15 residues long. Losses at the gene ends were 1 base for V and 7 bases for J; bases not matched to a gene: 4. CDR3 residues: CASSLGAGGNSPLHF. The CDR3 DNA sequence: TGTGCCAGCAGCTTAGGAGCAGGGGGGAATTCACCCCTCCACTTT.

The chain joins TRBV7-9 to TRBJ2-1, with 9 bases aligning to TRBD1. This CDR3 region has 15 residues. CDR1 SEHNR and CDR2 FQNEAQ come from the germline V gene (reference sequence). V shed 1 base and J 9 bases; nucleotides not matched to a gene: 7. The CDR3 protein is CASSLVSGTGREQFF. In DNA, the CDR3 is TGTGCCAGCAGCTTAGTATCCGGGACAGGGCGTGAGCAGTTCTTC.

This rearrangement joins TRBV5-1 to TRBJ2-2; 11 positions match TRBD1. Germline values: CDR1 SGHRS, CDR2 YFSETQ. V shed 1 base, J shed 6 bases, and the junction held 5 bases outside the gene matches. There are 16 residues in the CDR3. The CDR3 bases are TGCGCCAGCAGCTTGACTGGACAGGGGGCCGCCGGGGAGCTGTTTTTT. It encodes CASSLTGQGAAGELFF.

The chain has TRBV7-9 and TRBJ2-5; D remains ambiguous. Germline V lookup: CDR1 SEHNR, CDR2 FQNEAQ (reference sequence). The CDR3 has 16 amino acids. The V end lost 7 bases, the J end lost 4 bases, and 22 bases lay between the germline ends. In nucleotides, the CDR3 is TGTGCCAGCACCTCAAGTGTTAGGTCCCGTGGAGAGACCCAGTACTTC. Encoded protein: CASTSSVRSRGETQYF.

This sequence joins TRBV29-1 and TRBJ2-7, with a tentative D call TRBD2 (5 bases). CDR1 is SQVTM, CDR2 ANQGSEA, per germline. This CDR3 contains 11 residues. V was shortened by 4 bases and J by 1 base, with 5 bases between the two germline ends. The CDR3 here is CSVAGSYEQYF. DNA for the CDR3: TGCAGCGTTGCGGGATCCTACGAGCAGTACTTC.

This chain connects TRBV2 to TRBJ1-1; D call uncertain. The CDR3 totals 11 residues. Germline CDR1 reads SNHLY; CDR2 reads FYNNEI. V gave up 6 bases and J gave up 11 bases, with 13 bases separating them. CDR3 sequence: CASRTYREAFF. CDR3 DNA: TGTGCCAGCAGGACGTATAGGGAGGCTTTCTTT.

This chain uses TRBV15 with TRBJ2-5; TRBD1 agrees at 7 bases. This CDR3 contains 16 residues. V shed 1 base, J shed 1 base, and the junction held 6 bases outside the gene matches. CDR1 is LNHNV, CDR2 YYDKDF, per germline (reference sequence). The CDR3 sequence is CATSRGGGGFQETQYF. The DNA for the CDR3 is TGTGCCACCAGCAGAGGAGGGGGCGGCTTCCAAGAGACCCAGTACTTC.

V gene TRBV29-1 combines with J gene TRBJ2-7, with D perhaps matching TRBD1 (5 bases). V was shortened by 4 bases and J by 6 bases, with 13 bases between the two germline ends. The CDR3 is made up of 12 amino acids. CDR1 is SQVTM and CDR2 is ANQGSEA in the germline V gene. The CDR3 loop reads CSVGSAGLEQYF. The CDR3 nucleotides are TGCAGCGTTGGTTCGGCAGGGCTCGAGCAGTACTTC.

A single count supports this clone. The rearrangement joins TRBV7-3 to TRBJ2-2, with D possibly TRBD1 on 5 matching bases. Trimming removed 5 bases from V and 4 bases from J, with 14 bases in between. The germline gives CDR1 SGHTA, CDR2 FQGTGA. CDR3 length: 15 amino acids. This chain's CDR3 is CASSRGHPGTGELFF. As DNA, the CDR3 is TGTGCCAGCAGCAGGGGCCACCCGGGCACCGGGGAGCTGTTTTTT.

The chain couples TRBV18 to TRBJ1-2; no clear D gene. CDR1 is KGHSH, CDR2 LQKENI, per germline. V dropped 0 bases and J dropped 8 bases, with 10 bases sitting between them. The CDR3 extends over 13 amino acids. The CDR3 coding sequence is TGTGCCAGCTCACCACCAGAGGGCATCGGCTACACCTTC. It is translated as CASSPPEGIGYTF. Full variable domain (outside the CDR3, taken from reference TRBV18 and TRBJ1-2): NAGVMQNPRHLVRRRGQEARLRCSPMKGHSHVYWYRQLPEEGLKFMVYLQKENIIDESGMPKERFSAEFPKEGPSILRIQQVVRGDSAAYFCASSPPEGIGYTFGSGTRLTVV.

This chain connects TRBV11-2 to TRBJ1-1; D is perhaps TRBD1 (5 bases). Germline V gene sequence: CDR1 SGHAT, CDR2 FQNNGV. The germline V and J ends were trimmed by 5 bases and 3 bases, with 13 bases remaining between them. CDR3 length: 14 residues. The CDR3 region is CASSPGGMDTEAFF. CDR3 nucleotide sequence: TGTGCCAGCAGCCCGGGGGGGATGGACACTGAAGCTTTCTTT.

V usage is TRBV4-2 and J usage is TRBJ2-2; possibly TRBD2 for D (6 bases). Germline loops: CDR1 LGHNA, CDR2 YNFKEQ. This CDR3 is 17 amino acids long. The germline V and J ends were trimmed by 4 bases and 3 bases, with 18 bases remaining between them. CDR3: CASSPNVGGGDTGELFF. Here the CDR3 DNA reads TGTGCCAGCAGCCCCAACGTGGGGGGTGGGGACACCGGGGAGCTGTTTTTT.

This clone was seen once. The CDR3 coding sequence is TGCGCCAGCAGCTTGGGGACTAGCGGGCAGCAGTACGAGCAGTACTTC. Translated: CASSLGTSGQQYEQYF. V is TRBV5-1 and J is TRBJ2-7; 11 bases fit TRBD2. CDR3 size: 16 residues. Losses at the gene ends were 0 bases for V and 4 bases for J; bases not matched to a gene: 6. Per the germline V gene, CDR1 is SGHRS and CDR2 is YFSETQ.

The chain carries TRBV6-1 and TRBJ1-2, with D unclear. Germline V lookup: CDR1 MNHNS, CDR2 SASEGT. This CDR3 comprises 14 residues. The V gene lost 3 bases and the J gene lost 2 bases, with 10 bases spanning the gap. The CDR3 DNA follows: TGTGCCAGCAGTGATCACTCGAAAAACTATGGCTACACCTTC. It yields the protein CASSDHSKNYGYTF.

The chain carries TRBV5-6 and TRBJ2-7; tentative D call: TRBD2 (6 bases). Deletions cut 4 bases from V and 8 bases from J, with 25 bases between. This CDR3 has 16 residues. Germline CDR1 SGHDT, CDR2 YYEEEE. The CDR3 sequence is CASSAQTGTLIIKQYF. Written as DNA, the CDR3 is TGTGCCAGCAGCGCACAAACCGGGACTCTAATCATCAAGCAGTACTTC.

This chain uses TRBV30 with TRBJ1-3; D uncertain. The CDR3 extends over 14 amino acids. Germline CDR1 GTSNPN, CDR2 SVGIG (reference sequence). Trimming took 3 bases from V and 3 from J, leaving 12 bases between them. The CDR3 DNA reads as TGTGCCTGGAGCGTAGACGAAGTTGGAAACACCATATATTTT. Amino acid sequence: CAWSVDEVGNTIYF.